The rows below give T cell receptor beta chains drawn from one sample of a study of T-cell memory formation after mild COVID-19. TCRdb fed the 5' RACE reads into MiXCR, producing one record per CDR3 protein. Among nearly 200,000 distinct CDR3 sequences listed, 15% to 20% were seen once. The sequenced material came from PBMCs or a T cell subset sorted from them (not recorded which). Every receptor here comes from an adult woman who had mild COVID-19 (a few samples of this study predate the infection). Cell type and time point are not known. Both conserved end residues are part of each CDR3. D genes are given only for firm matches. The size entry is marked missing in some rows and otherwise reads once, few, many or a size class.

clone size	V gene	J gene	D gene	CDR3 protein	CDR3 DNA
.	TRBV4-2	TRBJ1-2	.	CASSQEWGGYGYTF	TGTGCCAGCAGCCAAGAATGGGGGGGCTATGGCTACACCTTC
.	TRBV15	TRBJ2-7	TRBD1	CATSGQGYEQYF	TGTGCCACCAGCGGACAGGGGTACGAGCAGTACTTC
once	TRBV11-2	TRBJ2-3	TRBD2	CASSPGLAANAGTQYF	TGTGCCAGCAGCCCCGGACTAGCGGCAAACGCCGGTACGCAGTATTTT
.	TRBV10-3	TRBJ1-2	TRBD1	CAIRGTGDGYTF	TGTGCCATCAGAGGGACAGGGGATGGCTACACCTTC
few	TRBV11-2	TRBJ1-1	TRBD1	CASSSWGQARLLNTEAFF	TGTGCCAGCAGCTCGTGGGGACAGGCGCGCCTTCTTAACACTGAAGCTTTCTTT
.	TRBV27	TRBJ2-7	TRBD1	CASSPRQGYSYEQYF	TGTGCCAGCAGTCCCCGACAGGGCTACTCCTACGAGCAGTACTTC
few	TRBV5-1	TRBJ2-1	.	CASSLELAWFF	TGCGCCAGCAGCTTGGAGCTGGCATGGTTCTTC
many	TRBV15	TRBJ2-1	TRBD2	CATSRHFTGLADNEQFF	TGTGCCACCAGCAGACACTTTACGGGACTAGCGGACAATGAGCAGTTCTTC
.	TRBV12-3/TRBV12-4	TRBJ1-5	TRBD1	CASSSGTGGDQPQHF	TGTGCCAGCAGCTCCGGGACAGGGGGGGATCAGCCCCAGCATTTT
few	TRBV20-1	TRBJ1-1	.	CSARGSHTEAFF	TGCAGTGCCCGGGGATCGCACACTGAAGCTTTCTTT